This T cell receptor (beta chain) was sequenced in a study of T cells expressing NK-cell markers. Study as a whole: Most of the eight sequenced donors tested HCMV-seropositive; one tested seronegative. Overall study results and limits: Whether expanded NKG2C+ T cell clones were HCMV-specific remained unclear.

Germline V gene data show CDR1 as KGHDR and CDR2 as SFDVKD. The CDR3 runs to 14 residues. A word on this clonotype: Its antigen is unidentified.

TCRdb reprocessed the 5' RACE reads and keeps a single row for each CDR3 protein, giving no DNA. The listing contains 550,000 to 600,000 distinct CDR3 sequences. The V gene is TRBV24-1, the J gene TRBJ2-3; TCRdb picks TRBD2, but there is no DNA to check that call. The source is a man aged 18-30 years in good health. The specimen sequenced was blood T cells: a sorted CD56 or NKG2C T cell subset, CD4+ or CD8+ T cells, or bulk PBMC T cells (not recorded which). The CDR3 spells CATSGLAHTDTQYF.